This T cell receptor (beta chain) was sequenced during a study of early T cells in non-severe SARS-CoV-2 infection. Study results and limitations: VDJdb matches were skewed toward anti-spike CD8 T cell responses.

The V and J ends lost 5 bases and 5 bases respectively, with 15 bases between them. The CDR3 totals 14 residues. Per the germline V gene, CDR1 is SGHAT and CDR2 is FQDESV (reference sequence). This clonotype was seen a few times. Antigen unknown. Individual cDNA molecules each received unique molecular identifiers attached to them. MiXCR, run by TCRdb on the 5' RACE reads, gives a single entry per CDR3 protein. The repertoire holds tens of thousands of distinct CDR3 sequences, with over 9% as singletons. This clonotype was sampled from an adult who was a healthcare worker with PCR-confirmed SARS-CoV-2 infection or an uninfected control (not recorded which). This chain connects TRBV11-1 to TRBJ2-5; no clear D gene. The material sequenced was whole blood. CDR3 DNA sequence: TGTGCCAGCAGCCCAGCAAGGGCCGAGGAGACCCAGTACTTC. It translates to CASSPARAEETQYF.